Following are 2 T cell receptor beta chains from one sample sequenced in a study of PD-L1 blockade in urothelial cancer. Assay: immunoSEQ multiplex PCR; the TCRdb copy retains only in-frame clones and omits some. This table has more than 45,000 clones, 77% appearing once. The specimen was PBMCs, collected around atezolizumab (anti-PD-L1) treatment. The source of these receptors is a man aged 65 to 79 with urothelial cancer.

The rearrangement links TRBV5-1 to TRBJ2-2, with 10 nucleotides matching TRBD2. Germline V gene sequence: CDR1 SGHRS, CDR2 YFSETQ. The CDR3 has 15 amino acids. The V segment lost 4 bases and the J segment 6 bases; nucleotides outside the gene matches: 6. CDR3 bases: TGCGCCAGCAGCGCCGGGACTAGCGAGGCCGGGGAGCTGTTTTTT. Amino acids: CASSAGTSEAGELFF. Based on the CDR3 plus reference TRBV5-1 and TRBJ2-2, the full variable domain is KAGVTQTPRYLIKTRGQQVTLSCSPISGHRSVSWYQQTPGQGLQFLFEYFSETQRNKGNFPGRFSGRQFSNSRSEMNVSTLELGDSALYLCASSAGTSEAGELFFGEGSRLTVL.

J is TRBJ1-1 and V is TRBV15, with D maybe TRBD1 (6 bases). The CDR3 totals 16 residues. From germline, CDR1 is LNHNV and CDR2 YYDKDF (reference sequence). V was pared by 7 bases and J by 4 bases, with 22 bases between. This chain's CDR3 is CATNSIPPGGVTEAFF. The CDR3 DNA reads TGTGCCACCAACTCAATTCCGCCGGGGGGCGTCACTGAAGCTTTCTTT.